This T cell receptor beta chain was recovered during a study of CD8+ T cells in alopecia areata (dated by TCRdb to 2016 to 2018). Study-wide context: High-throughput TCRbeta sequencing was used to examine T cell clonal expansion in alopecia areata in both the C3H/HeJ mouse model and human patients. Scalp tissue and sorted CD4+ and CD8+ peripheral blood T cells from patchy and totalis/universalis alopecia areata patients and from healthy controls were covered by human TCRbeta sequencing. Clonality in the scalp was compared among normal scalp (n=4), patchy alopecia areata scalp (n=8), and alopecia totalis/universalis scalp (n=8). RNA came from the PAXgene miRNA kit for fixed scalp, the miRNeasy kit for PBMCs, and the RNeasy kit for mouse skin. TCRbeta CDR3 regions were amplified by immunoSEQ multiplex PCR using 35 Vbeta forward and 13 Jbeta reverse primers. General study outcomes and caveats: TCR sequences shared between patients were less clear than in mice, possibly partly because of HLA diversity in the patient population. Scalp TCR repertoire analysis is complicated because resident alphabeta T cells in normal human skin are also sequenced, whereas mouse skin is dominated by gammadelta T cells. Lesional scalp, especially in alopecia totalis/universalis, showed higher clonality and more expanded CD8+ clones than normal scalp, suggesting antigenic drive.

After PBMCs were isolated by density centrifugation and stained for CD3, CD4 and CD8, a FACSAria was used to sort CD4+ and CD8+ T cells. Scalp biopsies and blood samples were obtained from unaffected controls. For this clone: This receptor's antigen is unknown. No quality values exist for individual bases; no much larger clone is one base distant.

Receptors were amplified or captured by the immunoSEQ multiplex PCR assay. RNA was extracted from all samples and reverse transcribed into cDNA as template for TCR sequencing. SuperScript III was used to make first-strand cDNA, primed with a 2:1 mix of oligo-dT and random hexamers. A synthetic immune receptor repertoire was used to gauge amplification bias, and whatever bias remained was removed computationally. As for the original processing: Raw reads were preprocessed to remove errors, and CDR3 was defined according to IMGT conventions as the region from the conserved cysteine to phenylalanine. Clonality was calculated as 1 minus Shannon entropy normalized by log2 of the number of productive unique TCRs. Scalp TCRbeta sequences were cross-referenced with sorted blood CD4 and CD8 repertoires so that the CD4 or CD8 identity of scalp clones could be inferred. The table was pulled from immuneACCESS by TCRdb, which kept in-frame rearrangements only. Such tables lose some clones; where checked, under half of the loss comes from unresolved V genes, and the rest has no known cause. That table is the source of V, J and clone size, and D and trimming were worked out from the DNA. Across this sample there are about 150,000 clones, with about 60% seen only once. The top ten constitute approximately 4.3% of the sample.

The germline V gene yields SGHRS for CDR1 and YFSETQ for CDR2. Trimming at the junction amounts to 4 bases on V and 0 bases on J, and the germline ends lie 15 bases apart. The CDR3 contains 16 residues, cysteine and phenylalanine counted. The read is trimmed to its CDR3 DNA, 48 bases read in frame from base 1. The source of this sequence is a human donor in good health. Material for sequencing was CD4+ T cells sorted from blood. Rearrangement joined TRBV5-1 to TRBJ2-3, with the D gene not confidently named. The CDR3 in this case is CASSLDPPSSTDTQYF. The base sequence is TGCGCCAGCAGCCTAGACCCGCCCTCTAGCACAGATACGCAGTATTTT.